This TCR beta chain was sequenced during a study of blood T cell repertoires in COVID-19. The CDR3 consists of 14 residues. In germline, CDR1 is SGHVS, CDR2 FNYEAQ. Trimming took 5 bases from V and 4 from J; bases not matched to a gene: 5. Methods used by the authors: Researchers report that nucleated cell counts were estimated from reference gene primer amplification. Profiled with immunoSEQ multiplex PCR; TCRdb holds only in-frame clones, not every one. V and J calls plus clone size are reproduced from that table; the DNA served to infer D and trimming. The profile shows approximately 240,000 clones, 83% of them singletons. This clone was seen more than once but under ten times.

This clonotype was obtained from a human donor in a cohort sampled during active COVID-19. Sequenced material: peripheral blood. The chain has TRBV7-6 and TRBJ1-3, with 7 bases aligning to TRBD1. The CDR3 reads CASSPGTDGNTIYF. CDR3 sequence (DNA): TGTGCCAGCAGCCCTGGGACAGACGGAAACACCATATATTTT.